The 30 T cell receptor beta chains below all came from one sample that was sequenced in a study of metastatic and nonmetastatic thyroid tumors. Among the patients, none had received any treatment before thyroid surgery. MiXCR re-clonotyped the PCR reads for TCRdb. The data show roughly 25,000 clones, roughly 24% seen once. Material for sequencing was blood. The origin of the receptors is a male donor with papillary thyroid cancer or a benign thyroid nodule (not recorded which). Some clones in this sample may be carry-over from other donors' samples.

The chain is built from TRBV11-3 and TRBJ2-1; D uncertain. Germline V gene data show CDR1 as SGHNT and CDR2 as YENEEA. V was pared by 6 bases and J by 6 bases, with 12 bases between. The CDR3 consists of 13 residues. The CDR3 is CASRGGSRNEQFF. In DNA, the CDR3 is TGTGCCAGCAGAGGCGGTAGTCGCAATGAGCAGTTCTTC.

This clone was seen a single time. The chain uses TRBV20-1 and TRBJ2-7, with 13 bases identical to TRBD2. The CDR3 consists of 15 residues. Germline V lookup: CDR1 DFQATT, CDR2 SNEGSKA (reference sequence). V was clipped by 5 bases and J by 7 bases; unmatched bases: 11. The CDR3 nucleotides read TGCAGTGCTTCTATTCCGGGACTAGCGGGGCGGGAGCAGTACTTC. This translates into CSASIPGLAGREQYF.

This clone was found many times. The chain joins TRBV30 to TRBJ1-4; the D gene is possibly TRBD1 (5 bases). Trimming took off 4 bases at V and 4 bases at J, with 13 bases between the two ends. Germline V gene sequence: CDR1 GTSNPN, CDR2 SVGIG (reference sequence). CDR3 length equals 14 residues. The CDR3 protein is CAWMMVGVNEKLFF. The CDR3 nucleotides read TGTGCCTGGATGATGGTAGGGGTTAATGAAAAACTGTTTTTT.

This clone was observed at least ten times. The chain carries TRBV5-1 and TRBJ2-1, with 14 bases identical to TRBD2. The ends lost 3 bases at V and 12 bases at J; junction bases unmatched: 5. CDR3 length: 14 amino acids. Looked up from germline, CDR1 is SGHRS and CDR2 is YFSETQ. The DNA of the CDR3 is TGCGCCAGCAGCTGGGGACTAGCGGGAGCTTGGCAGTTCTTC. This encodes CASSWGLAGAWQFF.

This clone has a count of ten or more. The rearrangement uses TRBV27 and TRBJ1-5; 10 positions agree with TRBD1. CDR3 size: 14 residues. Trimming removed 6 bases from V and 6 bases from J; junction bases left unmatched: 5. CDR1 is MNHEY and CDR2 is SMNVEV in the germline V gene (reference sequence). In DNA form, the CDR3 reads TGTGCCAGCAGAGGGACAGGGGCTACTCAGCCCCAGCATTTT. This encodes CASRGTGATQPQHF.

As regards this clone: A much larger clonotype is one base distant, so this may be a read error. The genes are TRBV30 and TRBJ1-5; no reliable D call. Germline V gives CDR1 GTSNPN, CDR2 SVGIG (reference sequence). This CDR3 is built from 12 residues. Written as DNA, the CDR3 is TGTGCCTGGAATATCCGGTTTGGGCCCAAGCATTTT. As protein: CAWNIRFGPKHF.

This clone has only a few counts. V is TRBV28 and J is TRBJ2-2; D gene unclear. Trimming took off 7 bases at V and 5 bases at J, with 17 bases between the two ends. The CDR3 runs to 15 residues. Germline V gives CDR1 MDHEN, CDR2 SYDVKM. CDR3 residues: CASKSRQVWTGELFF. The CDR3 nucleotides read TGTGCCAGCAAATCGCGTCAGGTTTGGACCGGGGAGCTGTTTTTT.

This clone was counted many times. The rearrangement joins TRBV27 to TRBJ2-7; tentative D call: TRBD2 (6 bases). The CDR3 length is 11 residues. With 7 bases removed from V and 7 bases from J, the gap between germline ends came to 11 bases. CDR1 and CDR2 (germline): MNHEY, SMNVEV (reference sequence). The CDR3 is CASTRGGEQYF. CDR3 coding DNA: TGTGCCAGCACGAGGGGAGGTGAGCAGTACTTC.

This clone turned up a few times. The V and J genes are TRBV28 and TRBJ1-3; D is possibly TRBD1 (6 bases). CDR1 is MDHEN and CDR2 is SYDVKM in the germline V gene. This CDR3 comprises 16 residues. Trimming stripped 6 bases from V and 1 base from J, with 16 bases between. The DNA of the CDR3 is TGTGCCAGCAGCCGGTACAGGGAATTTTCTGGAAACACCATATATTTT. Amino acids: CASSRYREFSGNTIYF.

This clone was counted at least ten times. The chain combines TRBV6-1 with TRBJ2-6, with D unclear. Germline-derived CDR1 and CDR2 are MNHNS and SASEGT. V gave up 8 bases and J gave up 0 bases, with 11 bases separating them. The CDR3 loop spans 15 amino acids. CDR3 in amino acids: CASYQWGSGANVLTF. The CDR3 bases are TGTGCCAGCTACCAGTGGGGCTCTGGGGCCAACGTCCTGACTTTC.

Comment on this clone: At one end the junction does not follow the germline gene, possibly because of a read error. The CDR3 is CASGGGRGDTGEQFF. The CDR3 DNA is TGTGCCAGCGGCGGGGGGCGCGGGGACACCGGGGAGCAGTTTTTT. The chain combines TRBV5-8 with TRBJ2-2, with 8 bases aligning to TRBD2. CDR1 is SGHTS and CDR2 is YDEGEE in the germline V gene. CDR3 length: 15 residues.

This clone was observed a few times. V usage is TRBV19 and J usage is TRBJ1-1; TRBD1 matches 8 bases. The CDR3 is 15 residues long. Germline CDR1 is LNHDA and CDR2 is SQIVND (reference sequence). The junction had 7 bases not matched to a gene; V was cut back by 1 base and J by 6 bases. The CDR3: CASSIVSGGSPEAFF. In nucleotides, the CDR3 is TGTGCCAGTAGTATAGTATCAGGGGGCAGCCCTGAAGCTTTCTTT.

This clone has a count of ten or more. The V and J genes are TRBV10-1 and TRBJ2-2; D gene uncertain. The CDR3 totals 15 residues. Germline V gene data show CDR1 as WNHNN and CDR2 as SYGVQD (reference sequence). The V gene lost 4 bases and the J gene lost 2 bases, with 11 bases spanning the gap. The CDR3 region is CASSADQLNTGELFF. The CDR3 DNA sequence: TGCGCCAGCAGTGCGGACCAGCTTAACACCGGGGAGCTGTTTTTT.

This clone has at least ten counts. This rearrangement joins TRBV4-1 to TRBJ2-5; maybe TRBD1 (6 bases). Trimming left V 0 bases short and J 1 base short, with 12 bases between. The CDR3 has 16 residues. The V gene's germline CDR1 is MGHRA and CDR2 YSYEKL. Here the CDR3 reads CASSQESTGTQETQYF. In nucleotides, the CDR3 is TGCGCCAGCAGCCAAGAATCGACAGGAACCCAAGAGACCCAGTACTTC.

This chain uses TRBV27 with TRBJ1-5; a weak D match, TRBD1 (6 bases). Germline V gene data show CDR1 as MNHEY and CDR2 as SMNVEV (reference sequence). This CDR3 comprises 18 residues. V shed 5 bases and J shed 9 bases, with 29 bases lying between them. Here the CDR3 DNA reads TGTGCCAGCAGTCCCATGACGGGAAAGGGGGTCTGGGGGCGGCCCCAGCATTTT. This sequence encodes CASSPMTGKGVWGRPQHF.

The sample holds many counts of this clone. The rearrangement links TRBV28 to TRBJ2-2; D tentatively fits TRBD1 or TRBD2 (6 bases each). The V gene lost 7 bases and the J gene lost 6 bases, with 18 bases spanning the gap. The CDR3 is 15 residues long. Germline V gene lookup returns CDR1 MDHEN and CDR2 SYDVKM. CDR3 DNA sequence: TGTGCCAGCATACCTGACGGGGGCAGGTCCGGGGAGCTGTTTTTT. It translates to CASIPDGGRSGELFF. The full variable domain, with the rest looked up from reference TRBV28 and TRBJ2-2, is DVKVTQSSRYLVKRTGEKVFLECVQDMDHENMFWYRQDPGLGLRLIYFSYDVKMKEKGDIPEGYSVSREKKERFSLILESASTNQTSMYLCASIPDGGRSGELFFGEGSRLTVL.

This chain joins TRBV6-2 or TRBV6-3 and TRBJ2-1; D may be TRBD2 (6 bases). Germline assignment: CDR1 MNHEY and CDR2 SVGEGT. Trimming left V 6 bases short and J 5 bases short, with 17 bases between. The CDR3 totals 15 residues. DNA of the CDR3: TGTGCCAGCAGGGGTTGGTGGTCTAGCGACAATGAGCAGTTCTTC. This encodes CASRGWWSSDNEQFF.

This chain uses TRBV19 with TRBJ1-2; a possible D gene is TRBD1 (6 bases). The germline CDR1 and CDR2 sequences are LNHDA and SQIVND (reference sequence). V dropped 6 bases and J dropped 2 bases, with 13 bases sitting between them. The CDR3 is 14 residues long. The CDR3, as DNA: TGTGCCAGTAGCCCGGGACATTCAAACTATGGCTACACCTTC. Translating gives CASSPGHSNYGYTF.

This clone showed up many times. The chain employs TRBV28 and TRBJ1-3; no definite D call. Trimming took off 5 bases at V and 11 bases at J, with 16 bases between the two ends. The CDR3 runs 13 residues. The germline V gene has CDR1 MDHEN and CDR2 SYDVKM. The CDR3 protein is CASSTWALTAIYF. The CDR3 bases are TGTGCCAGCAGTACTTGGGCCCTGACCGCCATATATTTT.

Within the sample, this clone is medium-sized. The rearrangement links TRBV11-2 to TRBJ2-7, with 11 bases aligning to TRBD2. The germline gives CDR1 SGHAT, CDR2 FQNNGV. The length of the CDR3 is 16 residues. The V gene end was trimmed by 5 bases and the J gene end by 2 bases; junction bases not matched to a gene: 8. The CDR3 loop is CASSPSVGLAAYEQYF. Written as DNA, the CDR3 is TGTGCCAGCAGCCCGAGCGTGGGACTAGCGGCCTACGAGCAGTACTTC.

Many counts were recorded for this clone. The rearrangement uses TRBV2 and TRBJ2-5, with 11 bases that match TRBD1. V was clipped by 8 bases and J by 5 bases; unmatched bases: 10. CDR1 and CDR2 from the germline V gene are SNHLY and FYNNEI. This CDR3 has 15 residues. The CDR3 protein is CASGAGQGARETQYF. CDR3 bases: TGTGCCAGCGGCGCCGGACAGGGGGCGCGCGAGACCCAGTACTTC.

This clone appeared many times. Germline and junction disagree at one end, which may indicate a read error. This sample also contains other DNA sequences that code for the same CDR3. The chain is built from TRBV27 and TRBJ2-1, with a weak D call TRBD1 (6 bases). The CDR3 is made up of 15 amino acids. The germline CDR1 and CDR2 sequences are MNHEY and SMNVEV (reference sequence). CDR3 sequence reads: CASAPRGFSYNEQFF. The CDR3 DNA follows: TGTGCCAGCGCCCCCAGGGGATTCTCCTACAATGAGCAGTTCTTT.

This clone was picked up one time. V usage is TRBV7-2 and J usage is TRBJ2-7; TRBD2 is a possible D gene (5 bases). CDR3 length: 15 residues. Trimming removed 3 bases from V and 7 bases from J, with 19 bases in between. The germline V gene has CDR1 SGHTA and CDR2 FQGNSA. The CDR3 coding sequence is TGTGCCAGCAGCTTGTATGGCGGAGGTACGGGAGAGCAGTACTTC. This translates into CASSLYGGGTGEQYF.

This clone was detected a few times. This chain's CDR3 is CASSSRGLAGGVNEQFF. The CDR3 nucleotides are TGTGCCAGCAGTTCCCGGGGACTAGCGGGAGGTGTAAATGAGCAGTTCTTC. The chain uses TRBV28 and TRBJ2-1, with 15 bases matching TRBD2. CDR1 and CDR2 (germline): MDHEN, SYDVKM. This CDR3 comprises 17 residues. V shed 4 bases and J 7 bases; nucleotides not matched to a gene: 8.

The chain recombines TRBV27 with TRBJ2-7; D possibly uses TRBD1 or TRBD2 (6 bases each). V lost 5 bases, J lost 7 bases, and 15 bases lay in between. Germline values: CDR1 MNHEY, CDR2 SMNVEV (reference sequence). The CDR3 contains 13 residues. CDR3 bases: TGTGCCAGCAGTCCACCACAGGGAGGAGAGCAGTACTTC. Encoded protein: CASSPPQGGEQYF.

In its sample, this clone was seen many times. The gene calls are TRBV9 and TRBJ2-3; D is unclear. This CDR3 has 14 residues. V was trimmed by 0 bases and J by 1 base, leaving 6 bases between them. Germline values: CDR1 SGDLS, CDR2 YYNGEE. DNA of the CDR3: TGTGCCAGCAGCGTAGGTCAGGGCACAGATACGCAGTATTTT. Encoded protein: CASSVGQGTDTQYF.

This clone has a count of ten or more. V is TRBV20-1 and J is TRBJ2-2; D is undetermined. CDR1 and CDR2 (germline): DFQATT, SNEGSKA (reference sequence). CDR3 length: 13 residues. Trimming pared 5 bases from V and 4 bases from J, leaving 11 bases between. DNA for the CDR3: TGCAGTGCTCTTCACCCCAGCACCGGGGAGCTGTTTTTT. Protein sequence: CSALHPSTGELFF.

Ten or more counts support this clone. This chain connects TRBV10-3 to TRBJ2-2; tentative D call: TRBD1 (6 bases). In germline, CDR1 is ENHRY, CDR2 SYGVKD. The V gene lost 8 bases and the J gene lost 3 bases, with 19 bases spanning the gap. The length of the CDR3 is 16 residues. CDR3 coding DNA: TGTGCCATCGGGGCAAGCAAGGCAGGGGACACCGGGGAGCTGTTTTTT. The encoded protein is CAIGASKAGDTGELFF.

The chain is built from TRBV28 and TRBJ1-2; tentatively, D is TRBD1 (5 bases). Germline assignment: CDR1 MDHEN and CDR2 SYDVKM. V gave up 6 bases and J gave up 7 bases, with 18 bases separating them. The CDR3 runs 14 residues. CDR3 sequence (DNA): TGTGCCAGCAGCAGTTCAGGGCTCGAGTCTGGCTACACCTTC. This gives the protein CASSSSGLESGYTF.

This clone has a count of ten or more. The chain employs TRBV6-1 and TRBJ2-6; TRBD1 agrees at 9 bases. Trimming cost V 4 bases and J 3 bases; bases outside gene matches: 10. CDR3 length: 18 residues. The germline gives CDR1 MNHNS, CDR2 SASEGT. CDR3 sequence (DNA): TGTGCCAGCAGTGGGCACGGGACAGGGCAGGGTGGGGCCAACGTCCTGACTTTC. It codes for CASSGHGTGQGGANVLTF.